The 31 T cell receptor beta chains presented below share a single source sample, sequenced in a study of memory CD4+ T cells and cytomegalovirus serostatus. Data came from immunoSEQ multiplex PCR; TCRdb stores just in-frame clones and leaves some out. The sample carries around 50,000 clones, about 78% recorded once. The sort gate was single viable CD3+CD4+CD8-CD45RO+ cells for memory CD4+ T cells. Sequencing input: memory CD4+ T cells from blood. These TCRs come from an adult in good health and CMV-seronegative.

This sequence joins TRBV19 and TRBJ2-2; D perhaps matches TRBD1 (6 bases). Trimming removed 7 bases at V and 0 bases at J, with 12 bases between. The CDR3 loop spans 15 amino acids. The germline V gene encodes CDR1 LNHDA and CDR2 SQIVND (reference sequence). The CDR3, as DNA: TGTGCCAGTACCCCCGGGACAACGAACACCGGGGAGCTGTTTTTT. This sequence encodes CASTPGTTNTGELFF.

The genes are TRBV19 and TRBJ2-7; TRBD1 matches at 8 bases. Germline CDR1 reads LNHDA; CDR2 reads SQIVND (reference sequence). The CDR3 runs 12 residues. The J segment lost 7 bases and the V segment lost 7 bases, leaving 6 bases of the junction unmatched. The CDR3 DNA sequence: TGTGCCAGTATAGGGACAGGACGGGAGCAGTACTTC. Protein sequence: CASIGTGREQYF.

A single count supports this clone. The rearrangement joins TRBV18 to TRBJ2-1; 9 bases match TRBD2. Germline lookup yields CDR1 KGHSH and CDR2 LQKENI. The length of the CDR3 is 16 residues. Germline trimming cut 0 bases from V and 5 bases from J; bases unmatched to any gene: 5. The chain's CDR3 is CASSPPAAGGHNEQFF. CDR3 sequence (DNA): TGTGCCAGCTCACCACCGGCAGCGGGAGGCCACAATGAGCAGTTCTTC.

As regards this clone: One end of the junction does not line up with germline, which may come from a read error. The CDR3 region has the DNA TGTGCTAGTGACTACAGGGGATTC. Its protein product is CASDYRGF. J is TRBJ2-7 and V is TRBV12-5; 7 bases align to TRBD1. CDR1 LGHNT and CDR2 FRNRAP come from the germline V gene. The CDR3 covers 8 residues. Together with reference TRBV12-5 and TRBJ2-7, the CDR3 gives the full variable domain: DARVTQTPRHKVTEMGQEVTMRCQPILGHNTVFWYRQTMMQGLELLAYFRNRAPLDDSGMPKDRFSAEMPDATLATLKIQPSEPRDSAVYFCASDYRGFGPGTRLTVT.

As to this clone: One junction end disagrees with the germline gene, perhaps due to a read error. Other DNA sequences in the sample encode the same CDR3. V and J are TRBV10-3 and TRBJ1-2; TRBD1 matches at 9 bases. Germline lookup yields CDR1 ENHRY and CDR2 SYGVKD. This CDR3 has 16 residues. The CDR3 nucleotides read TGCGCCATCAGTGGGGACGGGACAGGGCTTAACTATGGCTACACCTTC. It encodes CAISGDGTGLNYGYTF.

This chain uses TRBV18 with TRBJ2-3; TRBD1 might be the D (6 bases). The CDR3 spans 18 residues. The germline gives CDR1 KGHSH, CDR2 LQKENI. Trimming removed 3 bases from V and 0 bases from J, with 19 bases in between. DNA for the CDR3: TGTGCCAGCTCACCCACACCCCGGGACATTCGAAGCACAGATACGCAGTATTTT. It translates to CASSPTPRDIRSTDTQYF.

The V and J genes are TRBV5-5 and TRBJ2-7; D gene uncertain. Deletions cut 0 bases from V and 0 bases from J, with 13 bases between. The CDR3 length is 16 residues. Germline loops: CDR1 SGHKS, CDR2 YYEKEE (reference sequence). In DNA, the CDR3 is TGTGCCAGCAGCTTGGTATTAGGAGACTTCTCCTACGAGCAGTACTTC. It encodes CASSLVLGDFSYEQYF.

V usage is TRBV6-1 and J usage is TRBJ1-6; 7 nucleotides line up with TRBD1. Trimming at V came to 7 bases and at J to 5 bases, leaving 8 bases not matched to a gene. The CDR3 loop spans 15 amino acids. Germline V lookup: CDR1 MNHNS, CDR2 SASEGT. CDR3 in amino acids: CASNLAGGNNSPLHF. The CDR3 nucleotides read TGTGCCAGCAATCTTGCAGGGGGAAATAATTCACCCCTCCACTTT.

The chain's CDR3 is CASSPKGQGASSGNTIYF. Here the CDR3 DNA reads TGTGCCAGCAGCCCCAAGGGACAGGGGGCTTCCTCTGGAAACACCATATATTTT. V gene TRBV4-2 combines with J gene TRBJ1-3; TRBD1 aligns across 12 bases. In germline, CDR1 is LGHNA, CDR2 YNFKEQ. V dropped 4 bases and J dropped 0; count of bases not matched to a gene: 7. The CDR3 runs to 18 residues.

The chain employs TRBV19 and TRBJ2-3; 9 nucleotides line up with TRBD2. The ends lost 10 bases at V and 2 bases at J; junction bases unmatched: 7. The CDR3 runs to 14 residues. Germline loops: CDR1 LNHDA, CDR2 SQIVND (reference sequence). The CDR3 sequence is CATTTSGHTDTQYF. As DNA, the CDR3 is TGTGCCACTACGACTAGCGGCCACACAGATACGCAGTATTTT.

The gene calls are TRBV29-1 and TRBJ2-7; 12 bases line up with TRBD2. The V gene's germline CDR1 is SQVTM and CDR2 ANQGSEA. The CDR3 loop spans 13 amino acids. Trimming removed 6 bases from V and 3 bases from J; junction bases left unmatched: 3. The chain's CDR3 is CSVETSGSYEQYF. The CDR3 coding sequence is TGCAGCGTAGAGACTAGCGGGAGCTACGAGCAGTACTTC.

The chain joins TRBV5-6 to TRBJ2-1; D call uncertain. This CDR3 comprises 17 residues. The V end lost 0 bases, the J end lost 8 bases, and 21 bases lay between the germline ends. Germline CDR1 reads SGHDT; CDR2 reads YYEEEE. CDR3 loop: CASSLAAGIPSGDEQFF. As DNA, the CDR3 is TGTGCCAGCAGCTTGGCCGCAGGCATCCCATCTGGAGATGAGCAGTTCTTC.

As regards this clone: Different DNA sequences within this sample yield the same CDR3. This chain uses TRBV18 with TRBJ2-7; D not resolved. The CDR3 loop spans 12 amino acids. Germline V lookup: CDR1 KGHSH, CDR2 LQKENI. The V and J ends lost 4 bases and 0 bases respectively, with 4 bases between them. This chain's CDR3 is CASSLTSYEQYF. CDR3 DNA: TGTGCCAGCTCACTTACCTCCTACGAGCAGTACTTC. Based on the CDR3 plus reference TRBV18 and TRBJ2-7, the full variable domain is NAGVMQNPRHLVRRRGQEARLRCSPMKGHSHVYWYRQLPEEGLKFMVYLQKENIIDESGMPKERFSAEFPKEGPSILRIQQVVRGDSAAYFCASSLTSYEQYFGPGTRLTVT.

The V call is TRBV11-2, the J call TRBJ2-6; D is unresolved. This CDR3 has 14 residues. Germline CDR1 is SGHAT and CDR2 is FQNNGV. V lost 7 bases and J lost 2, with 9 bases in between. The CDR3: CASTRGTGANVLTF. CDR3 nucleotide sequence: TGTGCCAGCACCCGAGGAACTGGGGCCAACGTCCTGACTTTC. Drawing the rest from reference TRBV11-2 and TRBJ2-6, the complete variable domain is EAGVAQSPRYKIIEKRQSVAFWCNPISGHATLYWYQQILGQGPKLLIQFQNNGVVDDSQLPKDRFSAERLKGVDSTLKIQPAKLEDSAVYLCASTRGTGANVLTFGAGSRLTVL.

This clone was counted only a few times. The chain employs TRBV2 and TRBJ2-5, with 8 bases identical to TRBD1. The CDR3 has 15 amino acids. The V gene end was trimmed by 6 bases and the J gene end by 6 bases; junction bases not matched to a gene: 12. Germline CDR1 and CDR2: SNHLY and FYNNEI. The DNA for the CDR3 is TGTGCCAGCAGCGGGAAGGGACAGGTAATGAAGACCCAGTACTTC. Residues: CASSGKGQVMKTQYF.

The rearrangement joins TRBV10-3 to TRBJ2-2; possible D gene TRBD2, 5 bases. CDR3 length equals 11 residues. Germline CDR1 reads ENHRY; CDR2 reads SYGVKD. Trimming shortened V by 10 bases and J by 4 bases, and 7 bases separated the two germline ends. In DNA, the CDR3 is TGTGCCACGGAGGCCACCGGGGAGCTGTTTTTT. This translates into CATEATGELFF.

The chain recombines TRBV28 with TRBJ1-5; D ambiguous. The germline gives CDR1 MDHEN, CDR2 SYDVKM. The V end was cut by 2 bases, the J end by 7 bases, with 6 bases between. The CDR3 sequence is 12 residues long. The CDR3 nucleotides are TGTGCCAGCAGTTTAAACCCCCAGCCCCAGCATTTT. Protein product: CASSLNPQPQHF. Using reference TRBV28 and TRBJ1-5 for the parts outside the CDR3, the full variable domain is DVKVTQSSRYLVKRTGEKVFLECVQDMDHENMFWYRQDPGLGLRLIYFSYDVKMKEKGDIPEGYSVSREKKERFSLILESASTNQTSMYLCASSLNPQPQHFGDGTRLSIL.

The V call is TRBV6-1, the J call TRBJ2-3, with 7 bases fitting TRBD2. The CDR3 runs 15 residues. CDR1 and CDR2 (germline): MNHNS, SASEGT. With 5 bases clipped from V and 4 bases from J, the junction kept 9 bases outside the gene matches. CDR3 protein: CASSLRERGADTQYF. In nucleotides, the CDR3 is TGTGCCAGCAGTCTTCGGGAGCGGGGTGCAGATACGCAGTATTTT.

This rearrangement joins TRBV19 to TRBJ1-1; D is perhaps TRBD1 (6 bases). V was trimmed by 2 bases and J by 4 bases, leaving 11 bases between them. This CDR3 has 14 residues. Germline V gene sequence: CDR1 LNHDA, CDR2 SQIVND (reference sequence). The CDR3 region has the DNA TGTGCCAGTAGTATAAGGAGAGGGGGCACTGAAGCTTTCTTT. Protein: CASSIRRGGTEAFF.

This chain joins TRBV30 and TRBJ2-3; 8 bases match TRBD1. CDR1 is GTSNPN and CDR2 is SVGIG in the germline V gene (reference sequence). With V trimmed by 0 bases and J by 1 base, 3 bases remained unmatched. The CDR3 extends over 15 amino acids. The CDR3 DNA reads as TGTGCCTGGAGTGTAAAGGGACAGGGCACAGATACGCAGTATTTT. It yields the protein CAWSVKGQGTDTQYF.

The rearrangement joins TRBV29-1 to TRBJ2-3; D is perhaps TRBD1 (5 bases). CDR1 is SQVTM, CDR2 ANQGSEA, per germline. V shed 8 bases and J shed 3 bases, with 15 bases lying between them. This CDR3 is 13 amino acids long. In nucleotides, the CDR3 is TGCAGCTTAGATCTACAGGATACAGATACGCAGTATTTT. Its translation: CSLDLQDTDTQYF.

In its sample, this clone was seen a few times. This rearrangement joins TRBV30 to TRBJ1-2; maybe TRBD1 (5 bases). CDR1 and CDR2 (germline): GTSNPN, SVGIG (reference sequence). V lost 2 bases, J lost 7 bases, and 8 bases lay in between. The CDR3 covers 11 residues. The DNA of the CDR3 is TGTGCCTGGAGTAGAGACAGTGGCTACACCTTC. It is translated as CAWSRDSGYTF.

V is TRBV29-1 and J is TRBJ1-2; D is undetermined. V was pared by 5 bases and J by 2 bases, with 6 bases between. The CDR3 has 11 amino acids. Germline-derived CDR1 and CDR2 are SQVTM and ANQGSEA. The DNA of the CDR3 is TGCAGCGTTACGGGGAACTATGGCTACACCTTC. The encoded protein is CSVTGNYGYTF. Filled out from reference TRBV29-1 and TRBJ1-2, the complete variable domain reads SAVISQKPSRDICQRGTSLTIQCQVDSQVTMMFWYRQQPGQSLTLIATANQGSEATYESGFVIDKFPISRPNLTFSTLTVSNMSPEDSSIYLCSVTGNYGYTFGSGTRLTVV.

A word on this clone: The sample contains more than one DNA sequence encoding this CDR3. This chain connects TRBV19 to TRBJ2-3; no firm D call. Germline CDR1 reads LNHDA; CDR2 reads SQIVND (reference sequence). The V end lost 3 bases, the J end lost 1 base, and 11 bases lay between the germline ends. The length of the CDR3 is 15 residues. CDR3 loop: CASSMRTSGTDTQYF. In DNA, the CDR3 is TGTGCCAGTAGTATGAGGACGTCCGGCACAGATACGCAGTATTTT.

The chain recombines TRBV2 with TRBJ2-3; D is undetermined. Trimming took off 6 bases at V and 1 base at J, with 8 bases between the two ends. The length of the CDR3 is 13 residues. The germline gives CDR1 SNHLY, CDR2 FYNNEI. The CDR3 region has the DNA TGTGCCAGCAGGGGCGGCGGCACAGATACGCAGTATTTT. Translating it yields CASRGGGTDTQYF.

V and J are TRBV5-1 and TRBJ1-3, with D uncertain. This CDR3 is built from 14 residues. Germline lookup yields CDR1 SGHRS and CDR2 YFSETQ. Trimming stripped 0 bases from V and 7 bases from J, with 11 bases between. CDR3 sequence reads: CASSLAGYGNTIYF. DNA of the CDR3: TGCGCCAGCAGCTTGGCCGGCTATGGTAACACCATATATTTT.

The chain combines TRBV19 with TRBJ2-1; D ambiguous. CDR3 length: 14 amino acids. V was pared by 7 bases and J by 2 bases, with 12 bases between. Germline V lookup: CDR1 LNHDA, CDR2 SQIVND (reference sequence). The CDR3 is CASKGRSTYNEQFF. DNA for the CDR3: TGTGCCAGTAAAGGTAGGAGCACCTACAATGAGCAGTTCTTC.

V gene TRBV28 combines with J gene TRBJ2-5, with 10 bases that match TRBD1. Germline V gene sequence: CDR1 MDHEN, CDR2 SYDVKM. Germline trimming cut 7 bases from V and 2 bases from J; bases unmatched to any gene: 7. This CDR3 is 15 amino acids long. CDR3 DNA: TGTGCCAGCATTCTAAGGGACAGGGGTCAAGAGACCCAGTACTTC. This sequence encodes CASILRDRGQETQYF.

J is TRBJ2-7 and V is TRBV4-1; TRBD2 matches 12 bases. The CDR3 extends over 19 amino acids. Germline V CDR1 and CDR2: MGHRA, YSYEKL. The V segment lost 0 bases and the J segment 3 bases; nucleotides outside the gene matches: 12. CDR3 sequence: CASSQDQSLAGGTGYEQYF. CDR3 in DNA: TGCGCCAGCAGCCAAGATCAAAGCCTAGCGGGAGGGACGGGCTACGAGCAGTACTTC.

This clone was found a few times. J is TRBJ2-1 and V is TRBV7-2; perhaps D is TRBD1 or TRBD2 (5 bases each). Trimming took 1 base from V and 10 from J, leaving 14 bases between them. The CDR3 consists of 14 residues. The germline V gene has CDR1 SGHTA and CDR2 FQGNSA. The CDR3 coding sequence is TGTGCCAGCAGCTTAGGAGTGGGGACCTTCGAGCAGTTCTTC. Translating it yields CASSLGVGTFEQFF. Combining the CDR3 with reference TRBV7-2 and TRBJ2-1 gives the whole variable domain GAGVSQSPSNKVTEKGKDVELRCDPISGHTALYWYRQSLGQGLEFLIYFQGNSAPDKSGLPSDRFSAERTGGSVSTLTIQRTQQEDSAVYLCASSLGVGTFEQFFGPGTRLTVL.

This chain joins TRBV28 and TRBJ2-5, with 12 bases that match TRBD2. The CDR3 length is 15 residues. V lost 8 bases, J lost 4 bases, and 8 bases stayed unmatched. CDR1 is MDHEN, CDR2 SYDVKM, per germline. This chain's CDR3 is CASLPWTSGIETQYF. For the CDR3, the DNA is TGTGCCAGCCTACCATGGACTAGCGGGATAGAGACCCAGTACTTC.